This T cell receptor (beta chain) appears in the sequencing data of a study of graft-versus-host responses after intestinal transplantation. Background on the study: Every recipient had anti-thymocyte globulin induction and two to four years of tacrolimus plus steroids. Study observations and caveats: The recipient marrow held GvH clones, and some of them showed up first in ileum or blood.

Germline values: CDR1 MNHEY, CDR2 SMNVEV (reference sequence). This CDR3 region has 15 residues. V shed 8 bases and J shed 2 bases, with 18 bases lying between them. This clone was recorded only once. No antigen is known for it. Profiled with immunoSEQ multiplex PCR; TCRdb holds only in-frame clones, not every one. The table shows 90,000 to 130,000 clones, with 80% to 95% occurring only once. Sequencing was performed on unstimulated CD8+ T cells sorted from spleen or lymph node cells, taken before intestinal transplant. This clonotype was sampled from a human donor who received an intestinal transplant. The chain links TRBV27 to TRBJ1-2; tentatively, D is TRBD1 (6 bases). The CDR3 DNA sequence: TGTGCCAGCGGAGGGTCGGGGGCCCCCAACTATGGCTACACCTTC. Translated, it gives CASGGSGAPNYGYTF.